The clone carrying this T cell receptor beta chain has a handful of counts. The data were produced by immunoSEQ multiplex PCR, yet TCRdb's version contains in-frame clones alone and is incomplete. Of tens of thousands of clones listed, about four fifths were seen once; the top ten hold around 9.9%. The sample comes from a study of OX40 agonist ivuxolimab in advanced cancers. Study details: Prior therapy, whether anti-PD-1, anti-PD-L1 or anti-CTLA-4, was allowed, and about 39% had some.

Anyone with autoimmune disease history or systemic immunosuppression was excluded. The CDR3 spans 13 residues. Germline V gene lookup returns CDR1 SNHLY and CDR2 FYNNEI. V was pared by 6 bases and J by 0 bases, with 6 bases between. Sample: CD4+ or CD8+ T cells sorted from blood, taken in a trial of the OX40 agonist ivuxolimab. The chain recombines TRBV2 with TRBJ1-5, with D unresolved. This clonotype was obtained from an adult with an advanced solid tumor such as melanoma, head and neck, liver or kidney cancer. CDR3: CASRDLSNQPQHF. The CDR3 DNA is TGTGCCAGCAGGGACCTTAGCAATCAGCCCCAGCATTTT. Using reference TRBV2 and TRBJ1-5 for the parts outside the CDR3, the full variable domain is EPEVTQTPSHQVTQMGQEVILRCVPISNHLYFYWYRQILGQKVEFLVSFYNNEISEKSEIFDDQFSVERPDGSNFTLKIRSTKLEDSAMYFCASRDLSNQPQHFGDGTRLSIL.